This entry is about one T cell receptor beta chain. This sample is part of a study of blood T cell repertoires in COVID-19. Some clones are missing from TCRdb's copy, which holds only in-frame ones; the method was immunoSEQ multiplex PCR. Of approximately 250,000 clones detected, 75% to 90% appear once; the ten largest clones hold about 4.5%. The material sequenced was peripheral blood. The TCR comes from a man in his fifties or sixties who had recovered from COVID-19.

The CDR3 nucleotides read TGTGCCAGTAGTGTCGGGACAGGGGATTCTGGGGCCAACGTCCTGACTTTC. As protein: CASSVGTGDSGANVLTF. The rearrangement uses TRBV19 and TRBJ2-6; TRBD1 agrees at 10 bases. The germline CDR1 and CDR2 sequences are LNHDA and SQIVND (reference sequence). The CDR3 sequence is 17 residues long. V shed 5 bases and J 1 base; nucleotides not matched to a gene: 5.